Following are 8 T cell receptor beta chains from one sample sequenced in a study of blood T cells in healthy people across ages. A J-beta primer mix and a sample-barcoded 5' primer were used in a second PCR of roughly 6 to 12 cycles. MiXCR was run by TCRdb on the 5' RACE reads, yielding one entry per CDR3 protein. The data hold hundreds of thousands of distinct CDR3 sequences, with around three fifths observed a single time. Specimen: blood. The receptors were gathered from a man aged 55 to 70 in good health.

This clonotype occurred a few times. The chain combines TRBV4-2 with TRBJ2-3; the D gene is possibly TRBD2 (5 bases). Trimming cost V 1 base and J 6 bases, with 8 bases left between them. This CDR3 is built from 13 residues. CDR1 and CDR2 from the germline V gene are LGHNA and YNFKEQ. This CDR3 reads CASSQVSVDTQYF. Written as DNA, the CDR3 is TGTGCCAGCAGCCAAGTTAGCGTTGATACGCAGTATTTT.

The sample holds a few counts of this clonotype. The CDR3, as DNA: TGTGCCAGCGGCCTAGCGGGGGCATACGAGCAGTACTTC. Translating it yields CASGLAGAYEQYF. This chain joins TRBV28 and TRBJ2-7, with 10 bases matching TRBD2. The J segment lost 4 bases and the V segment lost 8 bases, leaving 5 bases of the junction unmatched. Looked up from germline, CDR1 is MDHEN and CDR2 is SYDVKM. This CDR3 has 13 residues. The variable domain in full, with the rest retrieved from reference TRBV28 and TRBJ2-7, is DVKVTQSSRYLVKRTGEKVFLECVQDMDHENMFWYRQDPGLGLRLIYFSYDVKMKEKGDIPEGYSVSREKKERFSLILESASTNQTSMYLCASGLAGAYEQYFGPGTRLTVT.

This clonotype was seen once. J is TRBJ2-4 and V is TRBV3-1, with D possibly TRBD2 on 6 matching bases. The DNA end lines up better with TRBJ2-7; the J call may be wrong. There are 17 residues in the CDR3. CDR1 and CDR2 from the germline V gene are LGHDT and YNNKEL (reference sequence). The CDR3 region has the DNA TGTGCCAGCAGCCACAAACCGGGACTCCCGGCAACATACGAGCAGTACTTC. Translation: CASSHKPGLPATYEQYF.

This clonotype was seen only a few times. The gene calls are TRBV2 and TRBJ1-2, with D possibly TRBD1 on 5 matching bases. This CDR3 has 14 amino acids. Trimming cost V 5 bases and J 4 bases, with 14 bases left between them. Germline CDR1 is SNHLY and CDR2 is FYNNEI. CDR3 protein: CASSMGRSGYGYTF. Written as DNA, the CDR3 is TGTGCCAGCAGTATGGGACGGTCGGGCTATGGCTACACCTTC.

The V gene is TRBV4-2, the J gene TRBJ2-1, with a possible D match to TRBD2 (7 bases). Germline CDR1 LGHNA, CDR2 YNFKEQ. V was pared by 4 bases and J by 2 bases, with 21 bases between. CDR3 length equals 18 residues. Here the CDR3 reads CASSPQDSGTYAYNEQFF. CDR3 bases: TGTGCCAGCAGCCCCCAGGACAGCGGGACGTACGCCTACAATGAGCAGTTCTTC.

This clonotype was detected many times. This chain's CDR3 is CASSQDRRGEYEQYF. The DNA for the CDR3 is TGCGCCAGCAGCCAAGATCGGCGGGGGGAGTACGAGCAGTACTTC. The V call is TRBV4-1, the J call TRBJ2-7; 8 positions agree with TRBD2. Per the germline V gene, CDR1 is MGHRA and CDR2 is YSYEKL. Trimming removed 0 bases from V and 4 bases from J; junction bases left unmatched: 5. The CDR3 runs to 15 residues.

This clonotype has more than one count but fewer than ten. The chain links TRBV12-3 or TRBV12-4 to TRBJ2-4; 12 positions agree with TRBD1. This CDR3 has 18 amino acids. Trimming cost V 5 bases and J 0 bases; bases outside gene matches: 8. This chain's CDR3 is CASSPGTGGAGAKNIQYF. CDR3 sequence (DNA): TGTGCCAGCAGTCCAGGGACAGGGGGCGCGGGAGCCAAAAACATTCAGTACTTC.

CDR3 nucleotides: TGCAGCGTTTGGACTGGAGAGACCCAGTACTTC. Translated: CSVWTGETQYF. This chain connects TRBV29-1 to TRBJ2-5, with a possible D match to TRBD2 (5 bases). The CDR3 sequence is 11 residues long. The V end lost 5 bases, the J end lost 4 bases, and 8 bases lay between the germline ends. Germline V gives CDR1 SQVTM, CDR2 ANQGSEA.